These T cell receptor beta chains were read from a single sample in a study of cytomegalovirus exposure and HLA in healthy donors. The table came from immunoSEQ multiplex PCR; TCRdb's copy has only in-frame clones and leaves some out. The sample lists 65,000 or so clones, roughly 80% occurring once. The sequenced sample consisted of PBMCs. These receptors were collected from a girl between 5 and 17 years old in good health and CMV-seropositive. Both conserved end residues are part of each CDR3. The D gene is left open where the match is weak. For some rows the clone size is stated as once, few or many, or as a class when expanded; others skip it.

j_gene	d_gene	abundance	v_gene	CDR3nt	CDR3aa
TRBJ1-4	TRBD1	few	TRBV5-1	TGCGCCAGCAGCCCGTCGGACAGGGCCCTTGTGTCTACTGAAAAACTGTTTTTT	CASSPSDRALVSTEKLFF
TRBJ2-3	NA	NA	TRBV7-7	TGTGCCAGCAGCCAACTAGGAGTTAGCACAGATACGCAGTATTTT	CASSQLGVSTDTQYF
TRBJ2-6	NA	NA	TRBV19	TGTGCCAGTAGTATTCAGGGCGGTTCTGGGGCCAACGTCCTGACTTTC	CASSIQGGSGANVLTF
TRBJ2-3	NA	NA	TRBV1	TGCACCAGCAGCCAAGAGGTGGCCCTAGCCGTCACAGATACGCAGTATTTT	CTSSQEVALAVTDTQYF
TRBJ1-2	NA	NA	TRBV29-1	TGCAGCGGATCAGGGAACTATGGCTACACCTTC	CSGSGNYGYTF
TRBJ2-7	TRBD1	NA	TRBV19	TGTGCCAGTAGCCGGACAGGGATCCACGAGCAGTACTTC	CASSRTGIHEQYF
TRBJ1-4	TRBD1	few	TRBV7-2	TGTGCCAGCAGCTTAGAGGGACAGGGGGCTGGGGCTAATGAAAAACTGTTTTTT	CASSLEGQGAGANEKLFF
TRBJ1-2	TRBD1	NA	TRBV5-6	TGTGCCAGCAGCCCCCGTCGGACAGGGCTCTATGGCTACACCTTC	CASSPRRTGLYGYTF
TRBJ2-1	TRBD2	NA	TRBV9	TGTGCCAGCAGCGTAGATGCGGGGGGGCGTTGGTCGGTCATCAATGAGCAGTTCTTC	CASSVDAGGRWSVINEQFF
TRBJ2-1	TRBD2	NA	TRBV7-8	TGTGCCAGCAGCCACCGTAGCGGGGGAAGCTCCTACAATGAGCAGTTCTTC	CASSHRSGGSSYNEQFF
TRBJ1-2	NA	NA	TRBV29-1	TGCAGCGTTGGACGGGGTAATGAACCCGGCTACACCTTC	CSVGRGNEPGYTF
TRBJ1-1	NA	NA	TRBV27	TGTGCCAGCAGTTTATCCCCACGTCGGGAAGCTTTCTTT	CASSLSPRREAFF
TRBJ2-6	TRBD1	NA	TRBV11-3	TGTGCCAGCAGAACGGGACAGTCTGGGGCCAACGTCCTGACTTTC	CASRTGQSGANVLTF
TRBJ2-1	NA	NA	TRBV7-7	TGTGCCAGCAGCTTCGAGGACGGGAACTACAATGAGCAGTTCTTC	CASSFEDGNYNEQFF
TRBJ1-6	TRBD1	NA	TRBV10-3	TGTGCCATCAGGGACAGGGTTGTCGGTTCACCCCTCCACTTT	CAIRDRVVGSPLHF
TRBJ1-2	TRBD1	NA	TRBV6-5	TGTGCCAGCAGAGTATTGACAGGGATCTATGGCTACACCTTC	CASRVLTGIYGYTF
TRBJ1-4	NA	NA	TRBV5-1	TGCGCCAGCAGCCATCGAGAGAACCAGGGGAGGGCTAATGAAAAACTGTTTTTT	CASSHRENQGRANEKLFF
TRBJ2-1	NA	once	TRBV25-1	TGTGCCAGCAGTGATGTGCGGAGCTCCTACAATGAGCAGTTCTTC	CASSDVRSSYNEQFF
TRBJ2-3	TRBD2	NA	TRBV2	TGTGCCACCTTAGCGGGGGCTAGCACAGATACGCAGTATTTT	CATLAGASTDTQYF
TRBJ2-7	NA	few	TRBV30	TGTGCCTGGAGTCGGGACACCAACTACGAGCAGTACTTC	CAWSRDTNYEQYF
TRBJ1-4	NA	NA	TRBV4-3	TGCGCCAGCAGCCATATTCCGGGACAAGGGGGAGAAAAACTGTTTTTT	CASSHIPGQGGEKLFF
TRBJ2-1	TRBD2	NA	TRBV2	TGTGCCAGCCAGAGGAAGCAGTGGGGGACTAGCGGGATTTGGGTGCAGTTCTTC	CASQRKQWGTSGIWVQFF
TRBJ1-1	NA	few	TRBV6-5	TGTGCCAGCAGTTACTACGGCGGAAACACTGAAGCTTTCTTT	CASSYYGGNTEAFF
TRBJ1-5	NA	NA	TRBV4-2	TGTGCCAGCAGCCTCGGACTCTCGAGCAATCAGCCCCAGCATTTT	CASSLGLSSNQPQHF
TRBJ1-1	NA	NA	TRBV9	TGTGCCAGCAGCGTAGATGTCAGGGGCACTGAAGCTTTCTTT	CASSVDVRGTEAFF
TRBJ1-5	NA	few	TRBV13	TGTGCCAGCAGCTTAGGCCAGATGAATCAGCCCCAGCATTTT	CASSLGQMNQPQHF
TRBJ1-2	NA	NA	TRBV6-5	TGTGCCAGCCTAGGAGAGGCTGGCTACACCTTC	CASLGEAGYTF
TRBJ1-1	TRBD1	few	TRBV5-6	TGTGCCAGCAGCTTGGGGGACAGGGTGGCTTTCTTT	CASSLGDRVAFF
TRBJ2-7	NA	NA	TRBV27	TGTGCCAGCAGTTATTACGGGGAGCAGTACTTC	CASSYYGEQYF
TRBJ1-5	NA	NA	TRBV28	TGTGCCAGCAGTTTGGTTACAGGGCTGGTCGGCAATCAGCCCCAGCATTTT	CASSLVTGLVGNQPQHF
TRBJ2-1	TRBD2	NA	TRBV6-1	TGTGCCAGCAGTGACGCCGGGACTAGCGGGACCTATGAGCAGTTCTTC	CASSDAGTSGTYEQFF
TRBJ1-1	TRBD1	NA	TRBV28	TGTGCCAGCACCATTGGGACAGTGAACACTGAAGCTTTCTTT	CASTIGTVNTEAFF
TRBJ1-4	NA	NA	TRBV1	TGCACCAGCAGCCAAGATTCGTGGGGCTTTGGGGAAAAACTGTTTTTT	CTSSQDSWGFGEKLFF
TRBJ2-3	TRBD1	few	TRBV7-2	TGTGCCAGCAGCTTAGATGGGACAGCCGGGCAGTATTTT	CASSLDGTAGQYF
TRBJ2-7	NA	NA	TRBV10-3	TGTGCCATTCAGGTCAGCGGCTCCTACGAGCAGTACTTC	CAIQVSGSYEQYF
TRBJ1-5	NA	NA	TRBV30	TGTGCCTGGTCGACAGGCTACAATCAGCCCCAGCATTTT	CAWSTGYNQPQHF
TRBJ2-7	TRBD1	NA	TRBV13	TGTGCCAGCAGCTTATACGGGACAGGGGTTTACGAGCAGTACTTC	CASSLYGTGVYEQYF
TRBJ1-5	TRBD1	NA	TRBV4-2	TGTGCCAGCAGCCAATACAGGGGTAGCAATCAGCCCCAGCATTTT	CASSQYRGSNQPQHF
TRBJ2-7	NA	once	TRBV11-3	TGTGCCAGCAGACAGGGAACAGGAGGCGAGCAGTACTTC	CASRQGTGGEQYF
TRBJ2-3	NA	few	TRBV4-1	TGCGCCAGCAGCCAAGGGAGCTATACGCAGTATTTT	CASSQGSYTQYF
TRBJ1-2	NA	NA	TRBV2	TGTGCCAGCAGTGTCCGAGCGGGGGACCATGGCTACACCTTC	CASSVRAGDHGYTF
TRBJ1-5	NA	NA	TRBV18	TGTGCCAGCTCACCATTTGTCGGGAGCAATCAGCCCCAGCATTTT	CASSPFVGSNQPQHF
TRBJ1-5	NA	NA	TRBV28	TGTGCCAGCAGTTTACCGGGCAGGGTGAGTCAGCCCCAGCATTTT	CASSLPGRVSQPQHF
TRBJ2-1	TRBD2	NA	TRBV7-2	TGTGCCAGCAGCCGCGGGGGGCTAGCGGGCAATGAGCAGTTCTTC	CASSRGGLAGNEQFF
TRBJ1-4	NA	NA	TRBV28	TGTGCCAGCAGCAAACAGGGTGCGGATGAAAAACTGTTTTTT	CASSKQGADEKLFF
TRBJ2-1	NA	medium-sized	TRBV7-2	TGTGCCAGCAGCTTATCCCGCCTAGCGAGCTCCTACAATGAGCAGTTCTTC	CASSLSRLASSYNEQFF
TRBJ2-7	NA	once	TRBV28	TGTGCCAGCTCAACAGGGTCCACCTACGAGCAGTACTTC	CASSTGSTYEQYF
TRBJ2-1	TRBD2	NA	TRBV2	TGTGCCAGCAGCCTAACTTTAACTGGTAGCGGGAGCAATGAGCAGTTCTTC	CASSLTLTGSGSNEQFF
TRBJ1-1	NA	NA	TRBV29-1	TGCAGCGTAGCGGGCAGGCTTTCACCTGAAGCTTTCTTT	CSVAGRLSPEAFF
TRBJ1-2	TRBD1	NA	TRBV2	TGTGCCAGCAGAGAAAACAGGGGACGAAACTATGGCTACACCTTC	CASRENRGRNYGYTF
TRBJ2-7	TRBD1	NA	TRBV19	TGTGCCAGTTCAGGGGGAATACTCTACGAGCAGTACTTC	CASSGGILYEQYF
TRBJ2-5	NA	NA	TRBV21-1	TGTGCCAGCAGCAAGAGACCCCCCGGGGAGACCCAGTACTTC	CASSKRPPGETQYF
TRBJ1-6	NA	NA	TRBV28	TGTGCCAGCAGTTTAGGCGGGCAGGTGGATTCACCCCTCCACTTT	CASSLGGQVDSPLHF
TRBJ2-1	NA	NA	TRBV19	TGTGCCAGTAGTAATCCGGCCTCAGGTGAGCAGTTCTTC	CASSNPASGEQFF
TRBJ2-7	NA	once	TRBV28	TGTGCCAGCAGTTTAATGCCGGGATCCTCCTACGAGCAGTACTTC	CASSLMPGSSYEQYF